This T cell receptor beta chain was identified during a study of CD8+CD57+ T cells in acquired aplastic anemia. Patients included in sequencing had previously demonstrated CD8+CD57+ cell expansion by flow cytometry. There were no patients without severe acquired aplastic anemia. At blood sampling, none of the patients had yet received therapy. The TCR beta profiling, which covered VDJ combination and CDR3 sequence, was carried out using genomic DNA as the template. MiXCR, run by TCRdb on the reads, gives a single entry per CDR3 protein. Of approximately 190,000 distinct CDR3 sequences in the sample, approximately 50% were seen once. Germline V gene lookup returns CDR1 MGHDK and CDR2 SYGVNS. CDR3 length: 16 residues. The J segment lost 2 bases and the V segment lost 6 bases, leaving 6 bases of the junction unmatched.

V gene TRBV25-1 combines with J gene TRBJ1-6; 8 bases line up with TRBD1. Sequenced sample: sorted CD4+, CD8+, or CD8+CD57+ T cells (not recorded which) from PBMCs. The receptor's source is a human donor with aplastic anemia. The CDR3 region is CASRLQGEPYNSPLHF. Written as DNA, the CDR3 is TGTGCCAGCAGACTACAGGGGGAACCCTATAATTCACCCCTCCACTTT.